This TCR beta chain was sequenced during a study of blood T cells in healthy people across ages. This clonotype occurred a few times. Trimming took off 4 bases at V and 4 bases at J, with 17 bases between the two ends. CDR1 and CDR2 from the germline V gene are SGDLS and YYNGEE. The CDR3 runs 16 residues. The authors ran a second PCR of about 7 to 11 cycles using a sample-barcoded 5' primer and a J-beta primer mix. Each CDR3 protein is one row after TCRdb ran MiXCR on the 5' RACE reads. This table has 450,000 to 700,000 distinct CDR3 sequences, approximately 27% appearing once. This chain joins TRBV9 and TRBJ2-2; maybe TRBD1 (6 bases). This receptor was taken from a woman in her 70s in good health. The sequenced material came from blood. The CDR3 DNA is TGTGCCAGCAGCCAAGGACAGCGGATTCCCACCGGGGAGCTGTTTTTT. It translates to CASSQGQRIPTGELFF.